This is a list of T cell receptor beta chains from one sample in a study of technical replicates of blood from a handful of donors. TCRdb's table, derived via immunoSEQ multiplex PCR, lists solely in-frame clones and lacks some. This sample carries tens of thousands of clones, 95% of them seen once, and the ten largest clones take over 0.25%. The sequencing sample was made of T cells isolated from PBMCs. Receptor source: a human donor in good health. CDR3s include the opening cysteine and the closing phenylalanine or tryptophan. The D gene is left open where the match is weak. Expanded clones get a size class; other rows say once, few or many, or leave the size out.

size,J,D,V,CDR3,DNA
NA,TRBJ2-7,NA,TRBV27,CASSPMPGYEQYF,TGTGCCAGCAGTCCGATGCCGGGTTACGAGCAGTACTTC
NA,TRBJ2-3,TRBD2,TRBV5-1,CASSLATSGSRGTDTQYF,TGCGCCAGCAGCTTGGCAACTAGCGGGAGTCGTGGCACAGATACGCAGTATTTT
NA,TRBJ2-2,NA,TRBV27,CASSLYTGELFF,TGTGCCAGCAGCCTGTACACCGGGGAGCTGTTTTTT
NA,TRBJ1-5,TRBD1,TRBV7-8,CASSLGFRQGISNQPQHF,TGTGCCAGCAGCCTGGGGTTTCGACAGGGTATTAGCAATCAGCCCCAGCATTTT
NA,TRBJ2-3,NA,TRBV5-6,CASSGAGDTDTQYF,TGTGCCAGCAGCGGGGCAGGAGACACAGATACGCAGTATTTT
NA,TRBJ2-2,NA,TRBV6-4,CASSPRDTGELFF,TGTGCCAGCAGTCCCCGCGACACCGGGGAGCTGTTTTTT
few,TRBJ1-5,NA,TRBV30,CAWSGRFSNQPQHF,TGTGCCTGGAGTGGCAGGTTCAGCAATCAGCCCCAGCATTTT
NA,TRBJ2-7,NA,TRBV7-9,CASSSSGTRGSYEQYF,TGTGCCAGCAGCTCCAGCGGGACACGGGGCTCCTACGAGCAGTACTTC
once,TRBJ2-2,NA,TRBV6-1,CASTSRGRTGELFF,TGTGCCAGCACCTCCCGGGGAAGGACCGGGGAGCTGTTTTTT
few,TRBJ2-7,TRBD1,TRBV29-1,CSGGDRNGNEQYF,TGCAGCGGTGGGGACAGGAATGGCAACGAGCAGTACTTC
NA,TRBJ1-2,NA,TRBV29-1,CNVEVLPPRGYTF,TGCAACGTTGAAGTCCTCCCGCCTAGGGGCTACACCTTC
NA,TRBJ1-2,TRBD1,TRBV15,CATSERQGDGYTF,TGTGCCACCAGCGAAAGACAGGGGGACGGCTACACCTTC
NA,TRBJ2-7,TRBD2,TRBV7-2,CASSSGLAGGVVGTYEQYF,TGTGCCAGCAGCTCGGGACTAGCGGGAGGTGTTGTCGGCACCTACGAGCAGTACTTC
NA,TRBJ2-3,TRBD2,TRBV2,CASSRLAGGPSTDTQYF,TGTGCCAGCAGTCGTCTAGCGGGGGGCCCTAGCACAGATACGCAGTATTTT
NA,TRBJ1-3,NA,TRBV6-5,CASSYSGTGNTIYF,TGTGCCAGCAGTTATTCGGGGACTGGAAACACCATATATTTT
NA,TRBJ2-7,NA,TRBV5-6,CASSLTGTYEQYF,TGTGCCAGCAGCTTGACAGGTACCTACGAGCAGTACTTC
few,TRBJ1-1,TRBD1,TRBV10-3,CAISGKETGVNTEAFF,TGTGCCATCAGTGGAAAGGAGACAGGGGTAAACACTGAAGCTTTCTTT
NA,TRBJ2-2,NA,TRBV19,CASREVGTGELFF,TGTGCCAGTAGGGAGGTCGGCACCGGGGAGCTGTTTTTT
NA,TRBJ2-7,TRBD2,TRBV13,CASSTRLAQYEQYF,TGTGCCAGCAGCACCAGACTAGCCCAATACGAGCAGTACTTC
NA,TRBJ1-6,NA,TRBV19,CASSEGPYNSPLHF,TGTGCCAGTAGTGAGGGCCCATATAATTCACCCCTCCACTTT
NA,TRBJ1-5,NA,TRBV7-8,CASSIRQINQPQHF,TGTGCCAGCAGCATAAGACAGATAAATCAGCCCCAGCATTTT
NA,TRBJ1-5,NA,TRBV2,CASSIQGNQPQHF,TGTGCCAGCAGTATCCAGGGGAATCAGCCCCAGCATTTT
NA,TRBJ2-7,TRBD1,TRBV19,CASSTSGQGYYEQYF,TGTGCCAGTAGTACCAGCGGACAGGGCTACTACGAGCAGTACTTC
NA,TRBJ1-2,TRBD1,TRBV19,CASSVDRVGGYTF,TGTGCCAGTAGTGTCGACAGGGTCGGGGGCTACACCTTC
NA,TRBJ1-1,NA,TRBV19,CASSMGQGLPEAFF,TGTGCCAGTAGTATGGGTCAGGGGCTCCCTGAAGCTTTCTTT
NA,TRBJ1-3,NA,TRBV5-3,CARSQTAYSGNTIYF,TGTGCCAGAAGCCAGACAGCATACTCTGGAAACACCATATATTTT